The T cell receptor (beta chain) described here comes from a study of blood T cell repertoires in COVID-19 (dated by TCRdb to the early 2020s). About the study as a whole: Samples covering the acute and convalescent phases of COVID-19 were provided by collaborators in the United States, Italy and Spain. The material from the prospective study consisted of cDNA or gDNA derived from T cells, B-cell-depleted T cells, or PBMCs. Subjects who had been exposed to COVID-19, were actively infected with it, or had recovered from it provided the deeply sampled blood TCRbeta repertoires that made up the dataset. The repertoires were released in a freely available public database meant as a resource for research on the immune response to SARS-CoV-2. Samples came from the ongoing ImmuneRACE study (first 160 participants) plus 1,254 subjects from 6 global collaborators. A de-identified subject ID, COVID-19 status, age in years and sex were almost always included in the sample metadata. HLA class I and class II types, where available, came from metadata supplied by the sample provider rather than from assay-based typing.

Paper-wide results and their limitations: The amount of clinical and demographic metadata varied by source and participant and was provided uncurated.

From the cysteine through the phenylalanine, the CDR3 covers 14 amino acids. Just the 42-base CDR3 DNA is kept, in frame starting at base 1. V has 3 bases trimmed and J has 6 bases trimmed; junction bases matching no gene number 6. Taken from the germline V gene, the CDR1 and CDR2 loops are SGHNT and YENEEA. The immunoSEQ Assay, a bias-controlled multiplex PCR, was used to amplify TCRbeta CDR3 regions from genomic DNA. Under the source paper's analysis protocol: The number of nucleated cells in each sample was estimated by amplification of reference gene primers within the assay. To quantify the absolute abundance of each unique TCRbeta CDR3 rearrangement, sequence reads were collapsed and filtered. For each sample, productive Simpson clonality was calculated as the square root of Simpson's diversity index over productive rearrangements. Sourced from immuneACCESS, this table was stored by TCRdb with only in-frame sequences that have V and J called. A share of the clones is absent; for the studies checked, an unresolved V gene accounts for under half, and the remainder has no known explanation. The V and J calls and the clone size are those of that table, but D and trimming were determined from the DNA. For this sample the table gives just over 300,000 clones, of which about 91% were detected only once. 9.5% of the sample is in the top ten clones.

Enrolling through a virtual design, the prospective study's participants ranged in age from about 18 to 89 years and lived across approximately 25 United States geographic areas. Cohort assignment in the prospective study relied on participant-reported clinical history from a screening survey and a study questionnaire. Recovered participants in ImmuneRACE Cohort 3 were defined by two consecutive negative NP/OP PCR tests, clearance by a healthcare professional, or resolution of symptoms. In the prospective study, mobile phlebotomists collected whole blood, serum and a nasopharyngeal or oropharyngeal swab from each participant. Over a roughly 2-month period, participants in the prospective study had the option of providing additional blood draws and questionnaires. Prospective study blood samples were shipped either frozen or at room temperature before DNA extraction. This clone was found once. Its antigen is still unknown. No base quality values were provided; no much bigger clone lies one nucleotide off.

The sample consisted of PBMCs or T cells enriched from blood (not recorded which). The chain links TRBV11-3 with TRBJ2-3; TRBD2 fits 7 bases in the junction. The sequence was obtained from a woman aged 40 to 49 who had recovered from COVID-19. The CDR3 in this case is CASSFVAGVDTQYF. Here is the DNA: TGTGCCAGCAGCTTCGTGGCGGGAGTTGATACGCAGTATTTT.